The T cell receptor beta chain under discussion was sequenced for a study of blood T cells in healthy people across ages. Overall study findings and caveats: With donor CMV status unknown, expanded clonotype changes were possibly confounded.

The table lists this clonotype with a count of one. Its antigen remains unknown. Germline lookup yields CDR1 MNHEY and CDR2 SMNVEV (reference sequence). The CDR3 covers 16 residues. Trimming stripped 5 bases from V and 4 bases from J, with 15 bases between. A second about 6 to 12 cycle PCR used barcoded and J-beta primers. A single record per CDR3 protein comes from TCRdb applying MiXCR to the 5' RACE reads. The sample has approximately 800,000 distinct CDR3 sequences, more than 45% seen once. At least 6 micrograms of total RNA were extracted per sample. The chain recombines TRBV27 with TRBJ2-6; D ambiguous. The specimen was blood. This clonotype was obtained from a man aged 30-40 years in good health. The CDR3: CASSDLFDSGANVLTF. CDR3 nucleotides: TGTGCCAGCAGTGACCTTTTTGATTCCGGGGCCAACGTCCTGACTTTC.